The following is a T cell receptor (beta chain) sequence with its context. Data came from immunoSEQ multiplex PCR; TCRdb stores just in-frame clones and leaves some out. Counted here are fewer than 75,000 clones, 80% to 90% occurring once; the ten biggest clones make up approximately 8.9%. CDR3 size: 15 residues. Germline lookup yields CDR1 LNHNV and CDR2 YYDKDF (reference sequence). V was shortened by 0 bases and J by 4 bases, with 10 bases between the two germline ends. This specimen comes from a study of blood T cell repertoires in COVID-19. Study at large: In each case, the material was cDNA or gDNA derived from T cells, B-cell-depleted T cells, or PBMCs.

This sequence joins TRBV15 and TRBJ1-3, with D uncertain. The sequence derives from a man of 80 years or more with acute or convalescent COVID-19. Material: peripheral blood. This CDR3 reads CATSRDWAGGNTIYF. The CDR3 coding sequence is TGTGCCACCAGCAGAGATTGGGCAGGCGGAAACACCATATATTTT.